The next 16 T cell receptor beta chains were all read from a single sample in a study of blood T cell repertoires in COVID-19 (dated by TCRdb to about 2020). The library was made by the immunoSEQ multiplex PCR assay. Held by TCRdb, this immuneACCESS table contains in-frame sequences only and omits some clones. Under half of the omission traces to an unresolved V gene where checked; the cause of the rest is unknown. Across this sample there are tens of thousands of clones, with 82% seen only once. The ten largest clonotypes hold around 29% of the sample. Source material: peripheral blood. The receptors derive from a human donor in a cohort sampled during active COVID-19.

The chain carries TRBV6-5 and TRBJ2-2; D is undetermined. The germline V gene has CDR1 MNHEY and CDR2 SVGAGI. CDR3 length equals 14 residues. The V end lost 0 bases, the J end lost 5 bases, and 7 bases lay between the germline ends. The CDR3 DNA follows: TGTGCCAGCAGTTACTCGAGGAGAACCGGGGAGCTGTTTTTT. Translated: CASSYSRRTGELFF.

This clone was observed at least ten times. The chain uses TRBV7-9 and TRBJ1-5; TRBD1 matches 9 bases. Germline trimming cut 0 bases from V and 7 bases from J; bases unmatched to any gene: 1. The CDR3 is 14 amino acids. The germline gives CDR1 SEHNR, CDR2 FQNEAQ (reference sequence). The CDR3, as DNA: TGTGCCAGCAGCTTAGCGACAGGGGGGCAGCCCCAGCATTTT. Residues: CASSLATGGQPQHF.

The chain employs TRBV30 and TRBJ1-2; D gene unclear. Germline values: CDR1 GTSNPN, CDR2 SVGIG (reference sequence). The CDR3 is made up of 14 amino acids. V was shortened by 0 bases and J by 4 bases, with 12 bases between the two germline ends. This CDR3 is CAWSVLAAVYGYTF. The CDR3 DNA reads as TGTGCCTGGAGTGTATTGGCCGCCGTCTATGGCTACACCTTC.

The chain combines TRBV27 with TRBJ2-3; 8 nucleotides line up with TRBD2. Germline values: CDR1 MNHEY, CDR2 SMNVEV (reference sequence). The ends lost 1 base at V and 6 bases at J; junction bases unmatched: 24. This CDR3 comprises 21 residues. DNA of the CDR3: TGTGCCAGCAGTTTATTCCGCCCCCAGCCTCGCCTAGCGGGTAATTCGGATACGCAGTATTTT. This encodes CASSLFRPQPRLAGNSDTQYF.

Written as DNA, the CDR3 is TGCGCCAGCAGCTTCGGGACTAGCGGAGGGGATACGCAGTATTTT. This encodes CASSFGTSGGDTQYF. This chain connects TRBV5-1 to TRBJ2-3; the match to TRBD2 covers 11 bases. V shed 2 bases, J shed 6 bases, and the junction held 5 bases outside the gene matches. Germline assignment: CDR1 SGHRS and CDR2 YFSETQ. The CDR3 runs 15 residues.

J is TRBJ1-2 and V is TRBV10-3, with a tentative D call TRBD1 (5 bases). The CDR3 sequence is 13 residues long. Germline CDR1 ENHRY, CDR2 SYGVKD. Trimming left V 3 bases short and J 3 bases short, with 8 bases between. The CDR3 here is CAISERGDYGYTF. CDR3 nucleotide sequence: TGTGCCATCAGTGAAAGGGGCGACTATGGCTACACCTTC.

On this clone itself: The same CDR3 can be traced to other DNA sequences in this sample. This rearrangement joins TRBV6-5 to TRBJ1-3; D is perhaps TRBD1 (5 bases). Germline loops: CDR1 MNHEY, CDR2 SVGAGI. V lost 5 bases and J lost 0, with 8 bases in between. This CDR3 spans 14 amino acids. CDR3 sequence reads: CASSTGSSGNTIYF. In nucleotides, the CDR3 is TGTGCCAGCAGTACAGGAAGCTCTGGAAACACCATATATTTT.

The chain couples TRBV18 to TRBJ2-3; D call uncertain. The V end was cut by 6 bases, the J end by 3 bases, with 10 bases between. Per the germline V gene, CDR1 is KGHSH and CDR2 is LQKENI. The CDR3 is made up of 13 amino acids. CDR3 DNA: TGTGCCAGCTCTCCGGCCGGGACAGATACGCAGTATTTT. Amino acid sequence: CASSPAGTDTQYF.

This clone came up once. V and J are TRBV5-1 and TRBJ1-1; possibly TRBD1 for D (5 bases). Deletions cut 1 base from V and 1 base from J, with 5 bases between. The CDR3 consists of 13 residues. The germline V gene encodes CDR1 SGHRS and CDR2 YFSETQ. CDR3: CASSLTGNTEAFF. The CDR3 DNA reads TGCGCCAGCAGCTTGACAGGGAACACTGAAGCTTTCTTT.

V is TRBV9 and J is TRBJ2-4; D is uncertain. Germline CDR1 is SGDLS and CDR2 is YYNGEE. V was clipped by 3 bases and J by 0 bases, with 4 bases between them. This CDR3 has 13 amino acids. Written as DNA, the CDR3 is TGTGCCAGCAGCGGTATAGCCAAAAACATTCAGTACTTC. Its protein product is CASSGIAKNIQYF.

J is TRBJ2-3 and V is TRBV6-5, with D hard to call. This CDR3 spans 15 amino acids. The germline V gene encodes CDR1 MNHEY and CDR2 SVGAGI. Trimming took 5 bases from V and 0 from J, leaving 12 bases between them. Here the CDR3 reads CASSPRFSSTDTQYF. As DNA, the CDR3 is TGTGCCAGCAGTCCCAGGTTCTCGAGCACAGATACGCAGTATTTT.

With regard to this clone: Other DNA sequences in this specimen translate into the identical CDR3. The chain joins TRBV30 to TRBJ2-2; 7 nucleotides match TRBD2. The length of the CDR3 is 14 residues. Germline V gene lookup returns CDR1 GTSNPN and CDR2 SVGIG (reference sequence). The V gene end was trimmed by 2 bases and the J gene end by 6 bases; junction bases not matched to a gene: 6. In nucleotides, the CDR3 is TGTGCCTGGAGTAGAGGACTAGGGGCCGGGGAGCTGTTTTTT. Protein product: CAWSRGLGAGELFF.

The chain couples TRBV30 to TRBJ2-7; 13 bases are a match to TRBD2. The V segment lost 2 bases and the J segment 2 bases; nucleotides outside the gene matches: 3. Germline CDR1 reads GTSNPN; CDR2 reads SVGIG (reference sequence). The CDR3 is 15 residues long. This CDR3 is CAWSKGLAGAYEQYF. The CDR3 DNA sequence: TGTGCCTGGAGTAAAGGACTAGCGGGGGCCTACGAGCAGTACTTC.

The J gene is TRBJ2-1, the V gene TRBV24-1; 9 nucleotides match TRBD2. Germline V CDR1 and CDR2: KGHDR, SFDVKD. The J segment lost 5 bases and the V segment lost 1 base, leaving 2 bases of the junction unmatched. This CDR3 is 15 amino acids long. CDR3 loop: CATSDFERGDNEQFF. DNA for the CDR3: TGTGCCACCAGTGATTTCGAGCGGGGGGACAATGAGCAGTTCTTC.

The J gene is TRBJ2-2, the V gene TRBV4-1, with D tentatively TRBD2 (5 bases). V dropped 4 bases and J dropped 7 bases, with 16 bases sitting between them. The CDR3 consists of 15 residues. Germline V gene sequence: CDR1 MGHRA, CDR2 YSYEKL. The CDR3 DNA reads TGCGCCAGCAGCCTTGTAATCTTTGGGAGCGGGGAGCTGTTTTTT. Protein sequence: CASSLVIFGSGELFF.

The chain has TRBV18 and TRBJ2-7; 7 nucleotides match TRBD2. This CDR3 region has 12 residues. With V trimmed by 3 bases and J by 6 bases, 2 bases remained unmatched. In germline, CDR1 is KGHSH, CDR2 LQKENI. The CDR3 loop reads CASSPPGGEQYF. The CDR3 DNA reads TGTGCCAGCTCACCTCCGGGAGGCGAGCAGTACTTC.